These 25 T cell receptor beta chains originate from one sample sequenced in a study of T cell responses to AZD1222 COVID-19 vaccine. The data were produced by immunoSEQ multiplex PCR, yet TCRdb's version contains in-frame clones alone and is incomplete. Here the sample spans about 81,000 clones, about nine tenths being singletons. Sequenced material: peripheral blood, taken 28 days after the second AZD1222 dose. The origin of the receptors is an adult who received the AZD1222 COVID-19 vaccine.

The CDR3 DNA sequence: TGTGCCAGCAGTTCGCCGGACAGGTTTGAAGCTTTCTTT. Protein product: CASSSPDRFEAFF. This rearrangement joins TRBV28 to TRBJ1-1; 7 positions agree with TRBD1. The CDR3 runs 13 residues. From germline, CDR1 is MDHEN and CDR2 SYDVKM. Germline trimming cut 4 bases from V and 7 bases from J; bases unmatched to any gene: 6. Using reference TRBV28 and TRBJ1-1 for the parts outside the CDR3, the full variable domain is DVKVTQSSRYLVKRTGEKVFLECVQDMDHENMFWYRQDPGLGLRLIYFSYDVKMKEKGDIPEGYSVSREKKERFSLILESASTNQTSMYLCASSSPDRFEAFFGQGTRLTVV.

The V and J genes are TRBV5-5 and TRBJ1-4, with D tentatively TRBD1 (6 bases). Deletions cut 6 bases from V and 0 bases from J, with 18 bases between. In germline, CDR1 is SGHKS, CDR2 YYEKEE (reference sequence). This CDR3 spans 17 amino acids. Written as DNA, the CDR3 is TGTGCCAGCACCGCCCACGGGGGGCCCCCAACTAATGAAAAACTGTTTTTT. Amino acid sequence: CASTAHGGPPTNEKLFF.

V and J are TRBV7-9 and TRBJ1-1; 8 bases fit TRBD1. The CDR3 covers 13 residues. Germline CDR1 is SEHNR and CDR2 is FQNEAQ (reference sequence). V was pared by 2 bases and J by 4 bases, with 0 bases of the junction left unmatched. CDR3 region: CASSLTGGTEAFF. The DNA for the CDR3 is TGTGCCAGCAGCTTAACAGGGGGCACTGAAGCTTTCTTT.

The chain couples TRBV3-1 (or the pseudogene TRBV3-2) to TRBJ1-3, with D possibly matching TRBD1 (6 bases). The V gene's germline CDR1 is LGHDT and CDR2 YNNKEL (reference sequence). V lost 4 bases and J lost 2, with 12 bases in between. The CDR3 totals 15 residues. The CDR3 here is CASSPYTGPGNTIYF. CDR3 coding DNA: TGTGCCAGCAGCCCCTATACAGGGCCTGGAAACACCATATATTTT.

The chain recombines TRBV6-1 with TRBJ2-3, with TRBD2 identical over 12 bases. V gave up 4 bases and J gave up 0 bases; unmatched junction bases: 5. CDR1 is MNHNS and CDR2 is SASEGT in the germline V gene. This CDR3 contains 17 residues. CDR3 in amino acids: CASSGLAGGLSTDTQYF. The DNA of the CDR3 is TGTGCCAGCAGTGGCCTAGCGGGGGGGCTTAGCACAGATACGCAGTATTTT.

CDR3 nucleotides: TGTGCCAGCAGTTTATCGGGGACAGGGGGCGATACAAATGAAAAACTGTTTTTT. Translation: CASSLSGTGGDTNEKLFF. The chain has TRBV27 and TRBJ1-4, with 12 bases lining up with TRBD1. This CDR3 region has 18 residues. The trim removed 0 bases at V and 5 bases at J, leaving 7 bases unmatched. CDR1 and CDR2 (germline): MNHEY, SMNVEV (reference sequence). Complete variable domain (other parts from reference TRBV27 and TRBJ1-4): EAQVTQNPRYLITVTGKKLTVTCSQNMNHEYMSWYRQDPGLGLRQIYYSMNVEVTDKGDVPEGYKVSRKEKRNFPLILESPSPNQTSLYFCASSLSGTGGDTNEKLFFGSGTQLSVL.

This clone has only one observation. V and J are TRBV7-2 and TRBJ2-5, with 12 bases that match TRBD2. Germline loops: CDR1 SGHTA, CDR2 FQGNSA. J gave up 4 bases and V 6 bases, and 6 bases lay outside the gene matches. This CDR3 is 15 amino acids long. The CDR3 nucleotides are TGTGCCAGCAGGGCTAGCGGGGGGGCCGGAGAGACCCAGTACTTC. Translation: CASRASGGAGETQYF.

The chain uses TRBV18 and TRBJ1-1, with 8 positions matching TRBD1. This CDR3 has 19 residues. The ends lost 3 bases at V and 2 bases at J; junction bases unmatched: 17. The germline gives CDR1 KGHSH, CDR2 LQKENI. CDR3 bases: TGTGCCAGCTCACCTCGGGAGGTTGCAGGGGGCACCCTAAACACTGAAGCTTTCTTT. Protein sequence: CASSPREVAGGTLNTEAFF.

The chain employs TRBV5-6 and TRBJ1-2; 9 bases are shared with TRBD1. V was clipped by 1 base and J by 3 bases; unmatched bases: 4. The CDR3 sequence is 15 residues long. The germline gives CDR1 SGHDT, CDR2 YYEEEE. CDR3: CASSLIQGADYGYTF. The CDR3 coding sequence is TGTGCCAGCAGCTTGATACAGGGGGCGGACTATGGCTACACCTTC.

The chain joins TRBV28 to TRBJ2-7, with D possibly matching TRBD1 (5 bases). Germline V CDR1 and CDR2: MDHEN, SYDVKM. V was cut by 7 bases and J by 6 bases, with 13 bases left in between. The CDR3 is made up of 12 amino acids. The chain's CDR3 is CASTSGFSEQYF. In DNA, the CDR3 is TGTGCCAGCACCTCAGGGTTTTCCGAGCAGTACTTC.

This clone has more than one count but fewer than ten. The chain employs TRBV23-1 and TRBJ1-5; a weak D match, TRBD1 (6 bases). TRBV23-1 is an ORF, with its function uncertain. This CDR3 contains 16 residues. V lost 0 bases and J 4 bases, leaving 13 bases between the germline ends. CDR3 loop: CASSQSWGLRNQPQHF. The DNA of the CDR3 is TGCGCCAGCAGTCAATCGTGGGGGCTGAGAAATCAGCCCCAGCATTTT.

This sequence joins TRBV11-3 and TRBJ1-1; D not certain. The CDR3 has 13 amino acids. In germline, CDR1 is SGHNT, CDR2 YENEEA. V lost 3 bases, J lost 0 bases, and 5 bases lay in between. The CDR3: CASSLAVNTEAFF. The CDR3 DNA sequence: TGTGCCAGCAGCTTGGCGGTGAACACTGAAGCTTTCTTT.

The chain combines TRBV7-8 with TRBJ2-7; D gene uncertain. The germline CDR1 and CDR2 sequences are SGHVS and FQNEAQ. Trimming took off 0 bases at V and 2 bases at J, with 5 bases between the two ends. The CDR3 is made up of 13 amino acids. CDR3 nucleotides: TGTGCCAGCAGCTTAGCTTTAACCTACGAGCAGTACTTC. Protein product: CASSLALTYEQYF.

The chain uses TRBV28 and TRBJ1-2; D gene ambiguous. Germline CDR1 reads MDHEN; CDR2 reads SYDVKM. With 7 bases removed from V and 4 bases from J, the gap between germline ends came to 19 bases. The CDR3 covers 15 residues. The CDR3 DNA sequence: TGTGCCAGCACCTCCCAGGACCGAGAACTCTATGGCTACACCTTC. This sequence encodes CASTSQDRELYGYTF.

The chain couples TRBV28 to TRBJ1-6; TRBD1 might be the D (5 bases). The CDR3 runs to 14 residues. V dropped 5 bases and J dropped 10 bases, with 15 bases sitting between them. Germline V gene data show CDR1 as MDHEN and CDR2 as SYDVKM. The CDR3 bases are TGTGCCAGCAGTACTACAGGTTATCGGTCACCCCTCCACTTT. Its protein product is CASSTTGYRSPLHF.

This clone is medium-sized. The gene calls are TRBV6-2 or TRBV6-3 and TRBJ1-5, with a tentative D call TRBD1 (6 bases). Germline CDR1 is MNHEY and CDR2 is SVGEGT. V was clipped by 4 bases and J by 4 bases, with 11 bases between them. The CDR3 loop spans 14 amino acids. CDR3 protein: CASSLRGGNQPQHF. In nucleotides, the CDR3 is TGTGCCAGCAGTTTGAGAGGGGGAAATCAGCCCCAGCATTTT.

The CDR3 nucleotides are TGCGCCAGCAGCCCCGGACGGGGGAACTATGGCTACACCTTC. This encodes CASSPGRGNYGYTF. This sequence joins TRBV4-3 and TRBJ1-2; D is possibly TRBD1 (5 bases). This CDR3 is 14 amino acids long. V was shortened by 4 bases and J by 2 bases, with 11 bases between the two germline ends. Germline V lookup: CDR1 LGHNA, CDR2 YSLEER.

The chain has TRBV18 and TRBJ2-3, with TRBD2 matching 8 bases. The CDR3 consists of 16 residues. Germline trimming cut 0 bases from V and 4 bases from J; bases unmatched to any gene: 6. Germline V lookup: CDR1 KGHSH, CDR2 LQKENI. The CDR3 loop is CASSPPLTGGPDTQYF. DNA for the CDR3: TGTGCCAGCTCACCACCCCTGACGGGGGGGCCAGATACGCAGTATTTT.

The chain combines TRBV19 with TRBJ1-5; 10 bases are shared with TRBD1. J lost 3 bases, V lost 5 bases, and 7 bases had no gene match. This CDR3 has 16 amino acids. The germline V gene has CDR1 LNHDA and CDR2 SQIVND (reference sequence). The chain's CDR3 is CASSPRTGGDNQPQHF. The CDR3 nucleotides are TGTGCCAGTAGTCCTCGGACAGGGGGAGACAATCAGCCCCAGCATTTT. The entire variable domain, with the rest obtained from reference TRBV19 and TRBJ1-5, is as follows: DGGITQSPKYLFRKEGQNVTLSCEQNLNHDAMYWYRQDPGQGLRLIYYSQIVNDFQKGDIAEGYSVSREKKESFPLTVTSAQKNPTAFYLCASSPRTGGDNQPQHFGDGTRLSIL.

This rearrangement joins TRBV12-3 or TRBV12-4 to TRBJ2-1; no clear D gene. The CDR3 spans 13 residues. Trimming pared 6 bases from V and 9 bases from J, leaving 15 bases between. The CDR3 DNA is TGTGCCAGCAGCCGTTTCAGGTCGGGTGAGCAGTTCTTC. Protein: CASSRFRSGEQFF.

The rearrangement links TRBV5-4 to TRBJ2-7; 8 bases are a match to TRBD1. There are 15 residues in the CDR3. The ends lost 0 bases at V and 4 bases at J; junction bases unmatched: 6. Germline lookup yields CDR1 SGHNT and CDR2 YYREEE (reference sequence). CDR3 residues: CASSLDQGAAYEQYF. CDR3 DNA: TGTGCCAGCAGCTTGGACCAGGGGGCCGCATACGAGCAGTACTTC.

The rearrangement joins TRBV5-5 to TRBJ1-4, with D hard to call. This CDR3 comprises 15 residues. CDR1 is SGHKS and CDR2 is YYEKEE in the germline V gene (reference sequence). Trimming took 0 bases from V and 0 from J, leaving 6 bases between them. The CDR3 nucleotides are TGTGCCAGCAGCTTGGAAGTAGCAACTAATGAAAAACTGTTTTTT. Translating it yields CASSLEVATNEKLFF.

V gene TRBV7-2 combines with J gene TRBJ2-5, with D uncertain. Germline lookup yields CDR1 SGHTA and CDR2 FQGNSA. This CDR3 is built from 14 residues. Trimming removed 5 bases at V and 5 bases at J, with 15 bases between. CDR3 in DNA: TGTGCCAGCAGCCCATCCTCGATCGGGGAGACCCAGTACTTC. It translates to CASSPSSIGETQYF.

The chain uses TRBV7-8 and TRBJ1-5; 12 nucleotides line up with TRBD1. Germline-derived CDR1 and CDR2 are SGHVS and FQNEAQ. Trimming took 1 base from V and 6 from J; bases not matched to a gene: 4. This CDR3 contains 16 residues. CDR3 coding DNA: TGTGCCAGCAGCTTAGAGGGACAGGGGGCCAGTCAGCCCCAGCATTTT. Its protein product is CASSLEGQGASQPQHF.

This rearrangement joins TRBV3-1 (or the pseudogene TRBV3-2) to TRBJ1-5; perhaps TRBD1 as D (5 bases). This CDR3 is 14 amino acids long. Germline CDR1 reads LGHDT; CDR2 reads YNNKEL (reference sequence). V lost 2 bases, J lost 9 bases, and 14 bases lay in between. CDR3 sequence (DNA): TGTGCCAGCAGCCAAATTAGAACCCAGGGGCCCCAGCATTTT. As protein: CASSQIRTQGPQHF.